This TCR beta chain was recovered during a study of memory CD4+ T cells and cytomegalovirus serostatus. Study-level findings and limits: Each of some 67 CMV-associated TCRbeta sequences occurred in one to five individuals.

Clones were sequenced by immunoSEQ multiplex PCR, and TCRdb holds only the in-frame ones, with some missing. In the table there are about 57,000 clones, roughly four fifths of which are singletons. Single viable CD3+CD4+CD8-CD45RO+ cells were sorted as the memory CD4+ T cells. CMV serostatus came from serum IgG against pp150, pp28, p38, p52. CD4+ T cells were isolated by positive magnetic selection. A remark on this clone: Antigen unknown.

Germline CDR1 and CDR2: MRHNA and SNTAGT. The CDR3 consists of 14 residues. V lost 6 bases and J 2 bases, leaving 10 bases between the germline ends. Specimen: memory CD4+ T cells from blood. The TCR sequence derives from an adult in good health and CMV-seronegative. The chain has TRBV6-4 and TRBJ2-2; D is possibly TRBD1 or TRBD2 (5 bases each). CDR3 DNA sequence: TGTGCCAGCAGCCCCGGGACCAACACCGGGGAGCTGTTTTTT. Encoded protein: CASSPGTNTGELFF.